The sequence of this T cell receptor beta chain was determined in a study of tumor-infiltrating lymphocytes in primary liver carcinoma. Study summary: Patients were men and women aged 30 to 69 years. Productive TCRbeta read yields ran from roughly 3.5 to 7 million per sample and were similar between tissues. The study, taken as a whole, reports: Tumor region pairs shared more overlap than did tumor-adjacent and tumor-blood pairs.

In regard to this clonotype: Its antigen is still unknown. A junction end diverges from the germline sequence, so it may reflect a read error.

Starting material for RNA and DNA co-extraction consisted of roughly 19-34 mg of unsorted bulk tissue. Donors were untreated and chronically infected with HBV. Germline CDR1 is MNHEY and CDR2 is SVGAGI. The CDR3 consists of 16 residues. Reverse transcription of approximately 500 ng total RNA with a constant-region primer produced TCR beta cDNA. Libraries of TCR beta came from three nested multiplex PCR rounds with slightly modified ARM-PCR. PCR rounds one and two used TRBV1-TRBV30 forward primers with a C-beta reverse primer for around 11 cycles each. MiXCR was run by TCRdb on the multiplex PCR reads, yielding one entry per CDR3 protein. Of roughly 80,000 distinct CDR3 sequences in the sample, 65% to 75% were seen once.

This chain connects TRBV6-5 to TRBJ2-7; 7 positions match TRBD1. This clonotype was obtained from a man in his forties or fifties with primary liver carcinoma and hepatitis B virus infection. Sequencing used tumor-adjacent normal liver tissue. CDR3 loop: CASRPGQVASLYEQHF. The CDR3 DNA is TGTGCCAGCAGGCCCGGACAGGTAGCATCCCTTTACGAGCAGCACTTC.